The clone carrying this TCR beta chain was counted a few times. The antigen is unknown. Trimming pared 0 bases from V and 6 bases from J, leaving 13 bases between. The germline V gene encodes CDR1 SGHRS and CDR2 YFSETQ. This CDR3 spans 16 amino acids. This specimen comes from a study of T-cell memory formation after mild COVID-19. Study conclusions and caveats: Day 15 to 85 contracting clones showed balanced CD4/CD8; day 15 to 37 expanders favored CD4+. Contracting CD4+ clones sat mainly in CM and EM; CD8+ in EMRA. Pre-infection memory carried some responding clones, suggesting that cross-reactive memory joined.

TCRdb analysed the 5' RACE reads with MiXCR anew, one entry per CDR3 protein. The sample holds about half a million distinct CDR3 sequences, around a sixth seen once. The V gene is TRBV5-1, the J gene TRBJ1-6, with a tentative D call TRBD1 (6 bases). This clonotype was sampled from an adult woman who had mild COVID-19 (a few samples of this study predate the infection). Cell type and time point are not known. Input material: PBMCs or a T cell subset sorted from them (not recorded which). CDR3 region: CASSLGGARSNSPLHF. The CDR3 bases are TGCGCCAGCAGCTTGGGGGGGGCAAGAAGTAATTCACCCCTCCACTTT.